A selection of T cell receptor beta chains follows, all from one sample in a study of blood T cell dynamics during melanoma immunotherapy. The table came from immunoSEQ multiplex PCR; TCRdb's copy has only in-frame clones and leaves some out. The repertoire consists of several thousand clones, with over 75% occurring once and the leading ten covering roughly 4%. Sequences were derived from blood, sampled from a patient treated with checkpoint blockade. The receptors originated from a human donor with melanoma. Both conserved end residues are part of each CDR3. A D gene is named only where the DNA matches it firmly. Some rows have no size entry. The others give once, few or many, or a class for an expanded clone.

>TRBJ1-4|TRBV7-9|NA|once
TGTGCCAGCAGCTTAGGGACCGTCATTAATGAAAAACTGTTTTTT
CASSLGTVINEKLFF
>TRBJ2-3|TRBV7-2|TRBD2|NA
TGTGCCAGCAAAACTAGCGGGGGGAATACAGATACGCAGTATTTT
CASKTSGGNTDTQYF
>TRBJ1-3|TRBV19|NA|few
TGTGCCAGTGCGGGCGGAACTGGAAACACCATATATTTT
CASAGGTGNTIYF
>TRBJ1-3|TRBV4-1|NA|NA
TGCGCCAGCAGCTCCGGGCGCTCCCCTGGAAACACCATATATTTT
CASSSGRSPGNTIYF
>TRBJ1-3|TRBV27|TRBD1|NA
TGTGCCAGCAGTTCCCAGGGGGGCATGGACACCATATATTTT
CASSSQGGMDTIYF
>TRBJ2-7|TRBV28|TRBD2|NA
TGTGCCAGCAGGGCCGAACGATTAGCGGGACGATCCTACGAGCAGTACTTC
CASRAERLAGRSYEQYF
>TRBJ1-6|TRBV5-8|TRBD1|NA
TGTGCCAGCAGCTCAACCGGGACAGCCTCCTATAATTCACCCCTCCACTTT
CASSSTGTASYNSPLHF
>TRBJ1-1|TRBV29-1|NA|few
TGCAGCGGTGGGGGACACACCCTTGAAGCTTTCTTT
CSGGGHTLEAFF
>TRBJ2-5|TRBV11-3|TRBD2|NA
TGTGCCAGCAGCTCCGGGACTAGCGGGGGGGAGACCCAGTACTTC
CASSSGTSGGETQYF
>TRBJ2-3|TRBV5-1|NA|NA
TGCGCCAGCAGCTTGGGGGGGAGCACAGATACGCAGTATTTT
CASSLGGSTDTQYF
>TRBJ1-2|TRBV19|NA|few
TGTGCCAGTAGGGCTCGACGTCAGGGGACTTTTAACTATGGCTACACCTTC
CASRARRQGTFNYGYTF
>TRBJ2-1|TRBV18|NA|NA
TGTGCCAGCTCCCAGGACAAGGGGGATTACAATGAGCAGTTCTTC
CASSQDKGDYNEQFF
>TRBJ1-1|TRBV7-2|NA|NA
TGTGCCAGCAGCTTAGCGCTAATGGGCCAGGGGACCATGAACACTGAAGCTTTCTTT
CASSLALMGQGTMNTEAFF
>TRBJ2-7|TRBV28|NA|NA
TGTGCCAGCAGTCCTGCTGGGGCAGGGTCCTACGAGCAGTACTTC
CASSPAGAGSYEQYF
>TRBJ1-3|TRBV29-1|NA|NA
TGCAGCGTTGTCACAGTCGGAAACACCATATATTTT
CSVVTVGNTIYF
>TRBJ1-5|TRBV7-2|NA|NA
TGTGCCAGCAGCCTTGACGGAATCAATCAGCCCCAGCATTTT
CASSLDGINQPQHF
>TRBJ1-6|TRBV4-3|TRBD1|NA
TGCGCCAGCAGCCCCCGGGACAGGGACTCACCCCTCCACTTT
CASSPRDRDSPLHF
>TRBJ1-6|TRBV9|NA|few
TGTGCCAGCAGCGCCCGACAGGCGGGGGGGAATTCACCCCTCCACTTT
CASSARQAGGNSPLHF
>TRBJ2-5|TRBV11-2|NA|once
TGTGCCAGCAGCCCCCTAAGGGAGACCCAGTACTTC
CASSPLRETQYF
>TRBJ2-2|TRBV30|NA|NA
TGTGCCCGTAGTGTCCGGTTGAACACCGGGGAGCTGTTTTTT
CARSVRLNTGELFF
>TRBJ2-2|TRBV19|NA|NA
TGTGCCAGTAGTACAGGGTTTGTTCAGGACACCGGGGAGCTGTTTTTT
CASSTGFVQDTGELFF
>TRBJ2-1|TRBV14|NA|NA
TGTGCCAGCAGCCCCGGGTGGGGCCCTCGTGTTGAGCAGTTCTTC
CASSPGWGPRVEQFF
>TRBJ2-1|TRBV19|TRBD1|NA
TGTGCCAGTAGTATCCCTCGCGGACAGGGCACCTACAATGAGCAGTTCTTC
CASSIPRGQGTYNEQFF
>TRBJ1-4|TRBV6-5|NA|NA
TGTGCCAGCGGAGGGGGGTTCGGCGAAAAACTGTTTTTT
CASGGGFGEKLFF
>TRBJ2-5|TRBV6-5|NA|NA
TGTGCCAGCAGCTCCCCGAGGGTCTTGGAGACCCAGTACTTC
CASSSPRVLETQYF
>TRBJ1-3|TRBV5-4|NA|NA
TGTGCCAGCAGTTTGGCCCCAGGGGTCGGAAACACCATATATTTT
CASSLAPGVGNTIYF
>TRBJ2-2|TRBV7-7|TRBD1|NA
TGTGCCAGCAGCTTACCTCCGAGGGGGCCCAACACCGGGGAGCTGTTTTTT
CASSLPPRGPNTGELFF
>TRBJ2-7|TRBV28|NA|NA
TGTGCCAGCAGCTCCCCGGGAGCCGGCAGGTCCGAGCAGTACTTC
CASSSPGAGRSEQYF
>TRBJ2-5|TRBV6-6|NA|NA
TGTGCCAGCAGTTACCGGACCTTTGAGCCCCAGTACTTC
CASSYRTFEPQYF
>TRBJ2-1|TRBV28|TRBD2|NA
TGTGCCAGCAGTTTCGCAGGACTAGCGGGATATAACTCCTACAATGAGCAGTTCTTC
CASSFAGLAGYNSYNEQFF
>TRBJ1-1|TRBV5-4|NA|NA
TGTGCCAGCAGCGGCCCCCGGGAGACGAACACTGAAGCTTTCTTT
CASSGPRETNTEAFF
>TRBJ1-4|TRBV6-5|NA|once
TGTGCCAGCACTACCGGACAGCGTTATGAAAAACTGTTTTTT
CASTTGQRYEKLFF
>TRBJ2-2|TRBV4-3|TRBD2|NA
TGCGCCAGCAGCCCTCTAGCGGGAGAACGGCCGAACACCGGGGAGCTGTTTTTT
CASSPLAGERPNTGELFF
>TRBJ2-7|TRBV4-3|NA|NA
TGCGCCAGCAGCCAAGTTGGGGGTGGGGTTTCCTACGAGCAGTACTTC
CASSQVGGGVSYEQYF
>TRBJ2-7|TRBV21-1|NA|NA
TGTGCCAGCAGCAAAGGGCCTACTCTTCACAGGTCCTACCCTTACGAGCAGTACTTC
CASSKGPTLHRSYPYEQYF
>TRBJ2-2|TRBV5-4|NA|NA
TGTGCCAGCAGCTCACAGATGGGGAACACCGGGGAGCTGTTTTTT
CASSSQMGNTGELFF
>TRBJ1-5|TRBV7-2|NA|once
TGTGCCAGCAGCTTTAGACAGGAAAATCAGCCCCAGCATTTT
CASSFRQENQPQHF
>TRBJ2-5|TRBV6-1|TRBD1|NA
TGTGCCAGCAGTGAACTCCAGGGGGCGATACAAGAGACCCAGTACTTC
CASSELQGAIQETQYF
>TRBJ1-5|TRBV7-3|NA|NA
TGTGCCAGCAGCTTAAGTCGCGATCAGCCCCAGCATTTT
CASSLSRDQPQHF
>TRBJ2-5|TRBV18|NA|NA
TGTGCCAGCTCACCCCCAGGAGGGGTAGTGTCACGGACCCAGTACTTC
CASSPPGGVVSRTQYF
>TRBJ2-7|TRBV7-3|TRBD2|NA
TGTGCCAGCAGCGGGGGGGGTAGCGCCGCCTACGAGCAGTACTTC
CASSGGGSAAYEQYF
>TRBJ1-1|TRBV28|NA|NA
TGTGCCAGCAGTTTTTACAGTCTGAACACTGAAGCTTTCTTT
CASSFYSLNTEAFF
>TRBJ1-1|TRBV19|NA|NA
TGTGCCAGTAGTAGGGGACGGCTTTTGAACACTGAAGCTTTCTTT
CASSRGRLLNTEAFF
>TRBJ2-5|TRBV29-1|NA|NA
TGCAGCGTTGGGCAGAGGGGACGAAGCCAAGAGACCCAGTACTTC
CSVGQRGRSQETQYF
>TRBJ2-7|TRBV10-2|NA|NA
TGCGCCAGCGGGAGCGTTAGCCAGACCTACGAGCAGTACTTC
CASGSVSQTYEQYF
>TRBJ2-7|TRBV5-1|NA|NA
TGCGCCAGCAGTCCAGTAAGCCACGAGCAGTACTTC
CASSPVSHEQYF
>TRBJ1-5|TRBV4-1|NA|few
TGCGCCAGCAGCCAAGGGGGGGGTTGGGTACAGCCCCAGCATTTT
CASSQGGGWVQPQHF
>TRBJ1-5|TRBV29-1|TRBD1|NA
TGCAGCGTGACAGGGGTTGGTGGGAGCAATCAGCCCCAGCATTTT
CSVTGVGGSNQPQHF
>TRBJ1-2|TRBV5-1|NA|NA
TGCACCAGCAGCGAGAGCGGGGGGGGAGCTAACTATGGCTACACCTTC
CTSSESGGGANYGYTF
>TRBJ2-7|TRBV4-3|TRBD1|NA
TGCGCCAGCAGCCAAGGATGGGACAGGGCCTACGAGCAGTACTTC
CASSQGWDRAYEQYF
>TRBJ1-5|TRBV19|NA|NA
TGTGCCAGTAGTTCCGGAGGGGCTGGGGATCAGCCCCAGCATTTT
CASSSGGAGDQPQHF